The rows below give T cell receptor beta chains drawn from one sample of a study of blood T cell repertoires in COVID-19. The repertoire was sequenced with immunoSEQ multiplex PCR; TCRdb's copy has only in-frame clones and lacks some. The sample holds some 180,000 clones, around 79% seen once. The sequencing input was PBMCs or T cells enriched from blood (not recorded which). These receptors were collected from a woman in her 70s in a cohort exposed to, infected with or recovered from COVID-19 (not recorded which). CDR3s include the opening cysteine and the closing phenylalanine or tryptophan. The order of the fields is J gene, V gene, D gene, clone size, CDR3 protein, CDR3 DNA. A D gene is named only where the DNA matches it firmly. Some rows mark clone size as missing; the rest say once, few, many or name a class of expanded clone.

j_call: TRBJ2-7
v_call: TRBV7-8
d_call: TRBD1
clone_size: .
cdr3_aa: CASSSRGQKSAEQYF
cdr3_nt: TGTGCCAGCAGCTCCCGGGGACAGAAGTCTGCCGAGCAGTACTTC

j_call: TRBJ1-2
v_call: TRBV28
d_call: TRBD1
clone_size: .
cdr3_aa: CASSSGQGWYGYTF
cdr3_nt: TGTGCCAGCAGTTCGGGACAGGGGTGGTATGGCTACACCTTC

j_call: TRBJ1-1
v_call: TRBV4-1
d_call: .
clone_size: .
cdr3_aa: CASSQVAQAAFF
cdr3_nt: TGCGCCAGCAGCCAGGTCGCGCAAGCGGCTTTCTTT

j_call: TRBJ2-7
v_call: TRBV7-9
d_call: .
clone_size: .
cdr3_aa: CASSLAAPGDSSYF
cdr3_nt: TGTGCCAGCAGCTTAGCTGCCCCGGGGGACAGTTCATACTTC

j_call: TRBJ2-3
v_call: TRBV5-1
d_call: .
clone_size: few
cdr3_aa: CASSGATGLSTDTQYF
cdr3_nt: TGCGCCAGCAGCGGAGCTACAGGGTTGAGCACAGATACGCAGTATTTT

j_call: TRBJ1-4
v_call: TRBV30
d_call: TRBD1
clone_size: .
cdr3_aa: CAWRFSLGTVNEKLFF
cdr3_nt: TGTGCCTGGAGATTTTCATTAGGGACAGTGAATGAAAAACTGTTTTTT

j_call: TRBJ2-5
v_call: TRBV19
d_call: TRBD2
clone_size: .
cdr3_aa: CASSIVLAGGRETQYF
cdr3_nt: TGTGCCAGTAGTATAGTGCTAGCGGGAGGGCGGGAGACCCAGTACTTC

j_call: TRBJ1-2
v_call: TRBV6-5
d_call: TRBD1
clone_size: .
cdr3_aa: CASRTGGESNYGYTF
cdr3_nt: TGTGCCAGCAGGACAGGGGGCGAGTCTAACTATGGCTACACCTTC

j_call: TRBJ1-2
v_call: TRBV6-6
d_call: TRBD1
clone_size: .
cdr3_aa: CASSSGQGNYGYTF
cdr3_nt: TGTGCCAGCAGTTCGGGACAGGGGAACTATGGCTACACCTTC

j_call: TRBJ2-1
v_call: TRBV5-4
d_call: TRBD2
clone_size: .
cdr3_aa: CASSPEGSGSGTTYNEQFF
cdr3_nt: TGTGCCAGCAGTCCTGAGGGTAGCGGGAGTGGGACCACCTACAATGAGCAGTTCTTC

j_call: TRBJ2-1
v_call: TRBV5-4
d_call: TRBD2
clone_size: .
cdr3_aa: CASSLPSGSSSYNEQFF
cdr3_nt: TGTGCCAGCAGCTTGCCGAGCGGGAGCAGCTCCTACAATGAGCAGTTCTTC

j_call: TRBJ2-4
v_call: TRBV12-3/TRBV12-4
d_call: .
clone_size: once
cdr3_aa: CASGGESGIQYF
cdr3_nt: TGTGCCAGCGGCGGAGAGTCTGGCATTCAGTACTTC

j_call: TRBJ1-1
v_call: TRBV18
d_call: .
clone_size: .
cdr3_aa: CASSPPTKTSEAFF
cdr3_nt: TGTGCCAGCTCACCACCGACTAAGACCTCTGAAGCTTTCTTT

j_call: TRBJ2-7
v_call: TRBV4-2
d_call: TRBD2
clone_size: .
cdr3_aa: CASSQELAGDEQYF
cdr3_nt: TGTGCCAGCAGCCAAGAACTAGCGGGAGACGAGCAGTACTTC

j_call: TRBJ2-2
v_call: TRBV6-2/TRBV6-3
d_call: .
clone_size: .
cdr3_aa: CASSYSPSGLTGELFF
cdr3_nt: TGTGCCAGCAGTTACTCGCCAAGCGGGTTAACCGGGGAGCTGTTTTTT

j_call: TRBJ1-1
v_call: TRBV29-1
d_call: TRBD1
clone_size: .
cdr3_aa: CSVEGEQGANTEAFF
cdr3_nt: TGCAGCGTTGAAGGGGAGCAGGGGGCGAACACTGAAGCTTTCTTT

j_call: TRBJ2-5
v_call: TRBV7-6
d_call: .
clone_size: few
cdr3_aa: CASSLASSEKETQYF
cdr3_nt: TGTGCCAGCAGCTTAGCGAGCTCGGAGAAAGAGACCCAGTACTTC

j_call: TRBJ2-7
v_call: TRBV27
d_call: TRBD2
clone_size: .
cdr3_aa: CASSQLAGGPWEQYF
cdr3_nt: TGTGCCAGCAGTCAACTAGCGGGAGGGCCGTGGGAGCAGTACTTC

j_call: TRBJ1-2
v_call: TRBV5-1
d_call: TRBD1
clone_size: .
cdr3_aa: CASSLSGGALYGYTF
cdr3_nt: TGCGCCAGCAGCCTCTCAGGGGGAGCCCTCTATGGCTACACCTTC

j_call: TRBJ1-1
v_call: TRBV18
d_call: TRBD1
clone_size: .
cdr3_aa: CASSPTGGRTEAFF
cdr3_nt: TGTGCCAGCTCACCAACAGGGGGTCGGACTGAAGCTTTCTTT

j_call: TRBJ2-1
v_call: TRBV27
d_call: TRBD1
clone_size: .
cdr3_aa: CASRNPGQALNEQFF
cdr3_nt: TGTGCCAGCAGAAACCCGGGACAGGCCCTCAATGAGCAGTTCTTC

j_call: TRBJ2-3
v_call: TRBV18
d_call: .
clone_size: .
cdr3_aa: CASSHPGTDTQYF
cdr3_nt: TGTGCCAGCTCACACCCGGGCACAGATACGCAGTATTTT

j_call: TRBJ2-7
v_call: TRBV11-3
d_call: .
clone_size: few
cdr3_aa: CASSSQGYEQYF
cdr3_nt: TGTGCCAGCAGCTCCCAGGGATACGAGCAGTACTTC

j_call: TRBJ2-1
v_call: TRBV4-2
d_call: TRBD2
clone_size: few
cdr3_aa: CASSPWMGLAGGSSYNEQFF
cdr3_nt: TGTGCCAGCAGCCCCTGGATGGGACTAGCGGGAGGGAGCTCCTACAATGAGCAGTTCTTC

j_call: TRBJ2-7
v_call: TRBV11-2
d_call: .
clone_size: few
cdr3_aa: CASSLRGGYEQYF
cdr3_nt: TGTGCCAGCAGCTTAAGAGGGGGCTACGAGCAGTACTTC

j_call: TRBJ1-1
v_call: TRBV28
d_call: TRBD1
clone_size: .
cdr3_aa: CASSRQGEAFF
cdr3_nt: TGTGCCAGCTCGAGACAGGGAGAAGCTTTCTTT

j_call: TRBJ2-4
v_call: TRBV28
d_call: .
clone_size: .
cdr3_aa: CASSPGGPKNIQYF
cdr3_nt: TGTGCCAGCAGCCCAGGAGGGCCCAAAAACATTCAGTACTTC

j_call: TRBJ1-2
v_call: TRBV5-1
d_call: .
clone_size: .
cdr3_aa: CASSNPGTSYGYTF
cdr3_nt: TGCGCCAGCAGCAACCCCGGGACAAGTTATGGCTACACCTTC

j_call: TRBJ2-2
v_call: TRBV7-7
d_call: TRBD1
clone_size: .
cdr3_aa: CASRSGGSSNTGELFF
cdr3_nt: TGTGCTAGCAGGTCAGGGGGAAGCTCGAACACCGGGGAGCTGTTTTTT

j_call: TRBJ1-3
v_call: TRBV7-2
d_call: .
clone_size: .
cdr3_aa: CASSFSQGNSGNTIYF
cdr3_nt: TGTGCCAGCAGCTTTTCCCAGGGTAACTCTGGAAACACCATATATTTT

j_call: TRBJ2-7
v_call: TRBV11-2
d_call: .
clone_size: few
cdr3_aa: CASSLGARYYEQYF
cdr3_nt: TGTGCCAGCAGCTTAGGTGCCCGGTACTACGAGCAGTACTTC

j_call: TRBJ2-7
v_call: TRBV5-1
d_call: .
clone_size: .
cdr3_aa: CASSLGGSSSYEQYF
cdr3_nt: TGCGCCAGCAGCTTGGGAGGGTCGAGCTCCTACGAGCAGTACTTC